The 6 T cell receptor beta chains reported below all come from one sample, sequenced in a study of neoadjuvant nivolumab and ipilimumab in lung cancer. Only in-frame clones appear in the TCRdb table, and some are missing; sequencing was by immunoSEQ multiplex PCR. The profile shows about 38,000 clones, nearly 90% of them singletons. Source: peripheral blood, taken before neoadjuvant nivolumab, alone or with ipilimumab. These receptors originate from an adult with non-small cell lung cancer.

The chain combines TRBV7-9 with TRBJ1-5, with 7 positions matching TRBD1. Germline CDR1 and CDR2: SEHNR and FQNEAQ (reference sequence). The CDR3 is 17 amino acids. Trimming took 5 bases from V and 0 from J; bases not matched to a gene: 10. CDR3 nucleotide sequence: TGTGCCAGCAGCCCCGGGGGGGACAGCTTTAGCAATCAGCCCCAGCATTTT. Protein product: CASSPGGDSFSNQPQHF.

V and J are TRBV28 and TRBJ2-7, with a weak D call TRBD1 (6 bases). V was clipped by 3 bases and J by 3 bases, with 27 bases between them. The CDR3 length is 19 residues. CDR1 and CDR2 (germline): MDHEN, SYDVKM. The chain's CDR3 is CASSFRGRDIRSSLYEQYF. In DNA, the CDR3 is TGTGCCAGCAGTTTCAGAGGACGGGACATCCGATCTTCGCTCTACGAGCAGTACTTC.

This chain uses TRBV6-5 with TRBJ2-7; 10 bases line up with TRBD2. CDR1 MNHEY and CDR2 SVGAGI come from the germline V gene. The CDR3 consists of 15 residues. The J segment lost 6 bases and the V segment lost 0 bases, leaving 5 bases of the junction unmatched. CDR3 sequence: CASSYSLAGAREQYF. CDR3 coding DNA: TGTGCCAGCAGTTACTCGCTAGCGGGAGCTCGCGAGCAGTACTTC.

J is TRBJ2-7 and V is TRBV7-9, with TRBD1 matching over 8 bases. J gave up 5 bases and V 0 bases, and 3 bases lay outside the gene matches. This CDR3 is 14 amino acids long. In germline, CDR1 is SEHNR, CDR2 FQNEAQ (reference sequence). The CDR3 DNA follows: TGTGCCAGCAGCTTAGCCAGGGGGCGGAACGAGCAGTACTTC. Amino acid sequence: CASSLARGRNEQYF. Using reference TRBV7-9 and TRBJ2-7 for the parts outside the CDR3, the full variable domain is DTGVSQNPRHKITKRGQNVTFRCDPISEHNRLYWYRQTLGQGPEFLTYFQNEAQLEKSRLLSDRFSAERPKGSFSTLEIQRTEQGDSAMYLCASSLARGRNEQYFGPGTRLTVT.

This clone was seen a few times. The same CDR3 also results from other DNA sequences found in this sample. The chain has TRBV5-1 and TRBJ2-5; no reliable D call. Per the germline V gene, CDR1 is SGHRS and CDR2 is YFSETQ. V dropped 0 bases and J dropped 2 bases, with 11 bases sitting between them. CDR3 length: 15 residues. CDR3 residues: CASSLEGQRQETQYF. In nucleotides, the CDR3 is TGCGCCAGCAGCTTGGAAGGGCAGCGTCAAGAGACCCAGTACTTC.

The chain uses TRBV30 and TRBJ2-2; the D gene is possibly TRBD2 (7 bases). Trimming removed 3 bases from V and 8 bases from J, with 16 bases in between. Germline CDR1 reads GTSNPN; CDR2 reads SVGIG (reference sequence). The CDR3 extends over 14 amino acids. CDR3 nucleotide sequence: TGTGCCTGGAGATTTCCGGGGGGCAGGGGGGAGCTGTTTTTT. It specifies CAWRFPGGRGELFF. The variable domain in full, with the rest retrieved from reference TRBV30 and TRBJ2-2, is SQTIHQWPATLVQPVGSPLSLECTVEGTSNPNLYWYRQAAGRGLQLLFYSVGIGQISSEVPQNLSASRPQDRQFILSSKKLLLSDSGFYLCAWRFPGGRGELFFGEGSRLTVL.